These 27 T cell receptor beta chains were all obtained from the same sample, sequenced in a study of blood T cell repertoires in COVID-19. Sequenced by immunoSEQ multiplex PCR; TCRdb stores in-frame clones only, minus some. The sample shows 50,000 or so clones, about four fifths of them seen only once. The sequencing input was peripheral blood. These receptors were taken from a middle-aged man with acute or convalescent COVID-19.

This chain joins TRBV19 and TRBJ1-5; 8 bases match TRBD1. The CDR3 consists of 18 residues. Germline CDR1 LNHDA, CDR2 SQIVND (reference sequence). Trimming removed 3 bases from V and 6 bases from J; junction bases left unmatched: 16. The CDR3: CASSIRLLAGTGFQPQHF. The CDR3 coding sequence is TGTGCCAGTAGTATTAGACTCCTTGCCGGGACAGGATTTCAGCCCCAGCATTTT.

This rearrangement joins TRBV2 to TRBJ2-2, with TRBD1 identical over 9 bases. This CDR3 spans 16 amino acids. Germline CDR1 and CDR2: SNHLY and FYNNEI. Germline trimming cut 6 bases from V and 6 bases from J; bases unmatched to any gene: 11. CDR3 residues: CASRETGGYSAGELFF. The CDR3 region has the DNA TGTGCCAGCAGAGAGACAGGGGGTTATTCGGCCGGGGAGCTGTTTTTT.

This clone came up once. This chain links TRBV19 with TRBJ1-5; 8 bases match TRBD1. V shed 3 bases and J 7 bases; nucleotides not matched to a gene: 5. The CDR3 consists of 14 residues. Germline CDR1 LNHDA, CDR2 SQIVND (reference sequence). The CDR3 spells CASSITGQGQPQHF. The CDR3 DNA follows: TGTGCCAGTAGTATCACCGGACAGGGCCAGCCCCAGCATTTT.

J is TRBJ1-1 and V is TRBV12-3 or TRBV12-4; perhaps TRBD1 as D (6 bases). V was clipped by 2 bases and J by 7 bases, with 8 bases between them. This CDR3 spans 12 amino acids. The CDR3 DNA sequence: TGTGCCAGCAGTTTATTCAGGGGTGAAGCTTTCTTT. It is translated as CASSLFRGEAFF.

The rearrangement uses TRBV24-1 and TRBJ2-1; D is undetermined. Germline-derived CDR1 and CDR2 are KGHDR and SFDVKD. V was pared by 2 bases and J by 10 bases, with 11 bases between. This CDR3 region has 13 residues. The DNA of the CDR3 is TGTGCCACCAGTGATTATACAGTTTCAGAGCAGTTCTTC. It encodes CATSDYTVSEQFF.

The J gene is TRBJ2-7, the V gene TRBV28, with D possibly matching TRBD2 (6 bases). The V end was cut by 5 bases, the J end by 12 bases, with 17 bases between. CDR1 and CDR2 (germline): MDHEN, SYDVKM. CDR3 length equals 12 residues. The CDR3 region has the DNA TGTGCCAGCAGTAAGGGACTCCGAACTTGGTACTTC. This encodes CASSKGLRTWYF.

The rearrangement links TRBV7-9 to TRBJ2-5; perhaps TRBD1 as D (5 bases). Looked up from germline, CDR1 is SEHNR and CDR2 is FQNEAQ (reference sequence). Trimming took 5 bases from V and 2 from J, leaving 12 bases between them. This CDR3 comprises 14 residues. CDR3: CASSHGQGQETQYF. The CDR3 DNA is TGTGCCAGCAGCCACGGCCAGGGACAAGAGACCCAGTACTTC. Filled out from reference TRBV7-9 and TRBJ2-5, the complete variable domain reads DTGVSQNPRHKITKRGQNVTFRCDPISEHNRLYWYRQTLGQGPEFLTYFQNEAQLEKSRLLSDRFSAERPKGSFSTLEIQRTEQGDSAMYLCASSHGQGQETQYFGPGTRLLVL.

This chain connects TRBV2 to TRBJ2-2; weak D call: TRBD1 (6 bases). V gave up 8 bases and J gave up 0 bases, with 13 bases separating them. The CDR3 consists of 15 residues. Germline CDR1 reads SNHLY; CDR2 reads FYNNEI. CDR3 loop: CASRRTESNTGELFF. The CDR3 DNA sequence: TGTGCCAGCCGACGGACAGAATCGAACACCGGGGAGCTGTTTTTT. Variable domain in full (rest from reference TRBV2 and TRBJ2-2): EPEVTQTPSHQVTQMGQEVILRCVPISNHLYFYWYRQILGQKVEFLVSFYNNEISEKSEIFDDQFSVERPDGSNFTLKIRSTKLEDSAMYFCASRRTESNTGELFFGEGSRLTVL.

In nucleotides, the CDR3 is TGTGCCAGCAGCTTGGACGGCTATGGCTACACCTTC. Translated, it gives CASSLDGYGYTF. This sequence joins TRBV5-4 and TRBJ1-2; D gene unclear. CDR3 length equals 12 residues. Germline V gene data show CDR1 as SGHNT and CDR2 as YYREEE (reference sequence). V was cut by 0 bases and J by 4 bases, with 4 bases left in between.

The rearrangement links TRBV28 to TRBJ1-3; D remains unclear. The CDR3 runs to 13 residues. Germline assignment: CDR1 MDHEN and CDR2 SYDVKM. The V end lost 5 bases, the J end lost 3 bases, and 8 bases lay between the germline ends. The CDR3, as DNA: TGTGCCAGCAGTCTAATCTATGGAAACACCATATATTTT. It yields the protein CASSLIYGNTIYF.

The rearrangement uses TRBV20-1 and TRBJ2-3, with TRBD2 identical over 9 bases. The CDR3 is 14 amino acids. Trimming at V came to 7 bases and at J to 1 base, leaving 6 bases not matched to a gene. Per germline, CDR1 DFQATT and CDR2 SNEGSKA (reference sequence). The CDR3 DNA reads TGCAGTGTTAGTAGCGGGGGAGGCACAGATACGCAGTATTTT. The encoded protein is CSVSSGGGTDTQYF.

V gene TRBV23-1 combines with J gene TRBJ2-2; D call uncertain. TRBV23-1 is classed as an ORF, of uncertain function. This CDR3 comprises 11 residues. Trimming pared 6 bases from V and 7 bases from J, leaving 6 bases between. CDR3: CASRAFGELFF. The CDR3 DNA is TGCGCCAGCAGGGCTTTCGGGGAGCTGTTTTTT.

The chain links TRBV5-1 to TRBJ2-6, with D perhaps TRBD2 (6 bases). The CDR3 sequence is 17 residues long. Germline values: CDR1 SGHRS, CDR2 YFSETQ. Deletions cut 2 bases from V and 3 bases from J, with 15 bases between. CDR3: CASSLTLGGGGANVLTF. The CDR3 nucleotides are TGCGCCAGCAGCTTAACGCTCGGGGGTGGTGGGGCCAACGTCCTGACTTTC.

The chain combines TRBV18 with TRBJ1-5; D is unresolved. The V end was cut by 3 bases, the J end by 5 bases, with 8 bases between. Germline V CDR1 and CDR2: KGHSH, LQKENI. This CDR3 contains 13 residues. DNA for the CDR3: TGTGCCAGCTCACCTACGAGGGATCAGCCCCAGCATTTT. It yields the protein CASSPTRDQPQHF.

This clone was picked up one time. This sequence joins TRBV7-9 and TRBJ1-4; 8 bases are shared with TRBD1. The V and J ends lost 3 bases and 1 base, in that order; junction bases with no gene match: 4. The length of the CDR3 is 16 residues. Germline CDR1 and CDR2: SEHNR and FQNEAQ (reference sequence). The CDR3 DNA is TGTGCCAGCAGCTTCTACACAGGGGGAACTAATGAAAAACTGTTTTTT. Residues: CASSFYTGGTNEKLFF.

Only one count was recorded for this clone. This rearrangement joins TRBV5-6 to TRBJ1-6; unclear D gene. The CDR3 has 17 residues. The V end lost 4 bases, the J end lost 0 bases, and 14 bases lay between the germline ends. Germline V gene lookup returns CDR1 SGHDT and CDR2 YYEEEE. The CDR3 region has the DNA TGTGCCAGCAGCCCCTTTGTCGGGAGCTCCTATAATTCACCCCTCCACTTT. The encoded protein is CASSPFVGSSYNSPLHF.

In DNA form, the CDR3 reads TGTGCCAGCAGACCGGGACAGGGGGGGACACCCCTCCACTTT. Translation gives CASRPGQGGTPLHF. The chain is built from TRBV27 and TRBJ1-6; TRBD1 matches 11 bases. The V gene's germline CDR1 is MNHEY and CDR2 SMNVEV (reference sequence). This CDR3 has 14 residues. With V trimmed by 6 bases and J by 11 bases, 6 bases remained unmatched.

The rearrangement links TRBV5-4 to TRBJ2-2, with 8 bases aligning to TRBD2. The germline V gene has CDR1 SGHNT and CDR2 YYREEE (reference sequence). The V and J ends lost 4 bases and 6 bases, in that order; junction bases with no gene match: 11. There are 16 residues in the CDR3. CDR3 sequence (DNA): TGTGCCAGCAGCCCGGGAGGGGCGACGGGGTCCGGGGAGCTGTTTTTT. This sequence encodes CASSPGGATGSGELFF.

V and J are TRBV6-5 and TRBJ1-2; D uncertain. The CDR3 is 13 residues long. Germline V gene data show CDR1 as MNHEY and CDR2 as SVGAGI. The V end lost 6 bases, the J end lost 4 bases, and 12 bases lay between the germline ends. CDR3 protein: CASSQTAIYGYTF. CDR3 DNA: TGTGCCAGCAGCCAGACTGCTATCTATGGCTACACCTTC.

The CDR3 spells CASSYPQLAEAFF. The DNA for the CDR3 is TGTGCCAGCAGTTACCCCCAGTTGGCTGAAGCTTTCTTT. This chain uses TRBV6-2 or TRBV6-3 with TRBJ1-1; D not resolved. Per the germline V gene, CDR1 is MNHEY and CDR2 is SVGEGT. The CDR3 runs to 13 residues. V was cut by 2 bases and J by 6 bases, with 10 bases left in between.

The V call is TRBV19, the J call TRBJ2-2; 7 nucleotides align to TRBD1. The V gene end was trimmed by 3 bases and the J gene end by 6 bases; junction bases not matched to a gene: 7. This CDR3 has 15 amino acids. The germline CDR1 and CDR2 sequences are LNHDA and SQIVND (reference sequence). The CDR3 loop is CASSIPDRFSGELFF. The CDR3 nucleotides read TGTGCCAGTAGTATCCCGGACAGGTTTTCCGGGGAGCTGTTTTTT.

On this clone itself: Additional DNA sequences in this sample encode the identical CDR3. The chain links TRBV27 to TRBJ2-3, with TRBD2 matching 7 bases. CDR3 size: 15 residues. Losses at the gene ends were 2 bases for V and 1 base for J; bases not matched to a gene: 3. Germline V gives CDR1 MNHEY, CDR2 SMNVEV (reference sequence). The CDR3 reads CASSLALAGTDTQYF. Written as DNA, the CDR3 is TGTGCCAGCAGTTTAGCGCTAGCGGGCACAGATACGCAGTATTTT.

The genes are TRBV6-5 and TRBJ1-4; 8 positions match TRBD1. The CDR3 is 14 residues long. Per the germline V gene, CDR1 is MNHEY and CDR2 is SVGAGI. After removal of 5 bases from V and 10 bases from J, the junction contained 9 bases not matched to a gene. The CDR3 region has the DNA TGTGCCAGCAGTCCTACCGACAGGGGTGGAAAACTGTTTTTT. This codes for CASSPTDRGGKLFF.

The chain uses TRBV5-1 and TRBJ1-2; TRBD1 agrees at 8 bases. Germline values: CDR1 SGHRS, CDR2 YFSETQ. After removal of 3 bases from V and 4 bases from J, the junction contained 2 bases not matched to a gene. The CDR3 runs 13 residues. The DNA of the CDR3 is TGCGCCAGCAGCTCTGACAGGGGCTATGGCTACACCTTC. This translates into CASSSDRGYGYTF.

The CDR3 sequence: CSVGRGTGELFF. Written as DNA, the CDR3 is TGCAGCGTTGGGAGGGGAACCGGGGAGCTGTTTTTT. The chain recombines TRBV29-1 with TRBJ2-2; maybe TRBD2 (6 bases). Germline assignment: CDR1 SQVTM and CDR2 ANQGSEA. The CDR3 totals 12 residues. V was cut by 4 bases and J by 5 bases, with 8 bases left in between.

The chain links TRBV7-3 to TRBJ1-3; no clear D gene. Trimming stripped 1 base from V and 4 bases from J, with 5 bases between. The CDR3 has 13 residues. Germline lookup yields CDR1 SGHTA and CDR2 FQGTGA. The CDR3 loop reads CASSLNPGNTIYF. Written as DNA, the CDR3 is TGTGCCAGCAGCTTAAATCCGGGAAACACCATATATTTT.

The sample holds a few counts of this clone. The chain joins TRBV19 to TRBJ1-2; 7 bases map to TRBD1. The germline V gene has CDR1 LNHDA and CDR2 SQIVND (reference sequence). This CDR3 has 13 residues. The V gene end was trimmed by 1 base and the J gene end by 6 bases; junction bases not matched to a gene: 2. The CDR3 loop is CASSIATGDGYTF. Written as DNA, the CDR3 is TGTGCCAGTAGTATAGCCACAGGGGATGGCTACACCTTC.